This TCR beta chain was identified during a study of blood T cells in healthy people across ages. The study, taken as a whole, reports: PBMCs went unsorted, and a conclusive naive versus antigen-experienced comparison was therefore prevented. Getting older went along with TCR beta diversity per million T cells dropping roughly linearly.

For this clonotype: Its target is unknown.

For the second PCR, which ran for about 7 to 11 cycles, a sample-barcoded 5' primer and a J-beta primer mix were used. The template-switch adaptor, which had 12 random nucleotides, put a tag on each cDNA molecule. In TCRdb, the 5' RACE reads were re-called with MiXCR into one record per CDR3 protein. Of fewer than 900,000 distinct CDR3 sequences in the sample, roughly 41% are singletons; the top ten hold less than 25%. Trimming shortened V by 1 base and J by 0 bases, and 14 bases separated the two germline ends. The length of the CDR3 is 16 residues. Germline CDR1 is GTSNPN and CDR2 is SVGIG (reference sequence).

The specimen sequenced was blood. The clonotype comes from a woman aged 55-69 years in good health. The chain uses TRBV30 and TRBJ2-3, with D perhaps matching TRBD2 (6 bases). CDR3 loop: CAWSGRAGYSTDTQYF. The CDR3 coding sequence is TGTGCCTGGAGTGGGCGGGCGGGGTATAGCACAGATACGCAGTATTTT.